The T cell receptor beta chain under discussion was sequenced for a study of siplizumab effects on memory and regulatory T cells. The study's findings and limits: Siplizumab conditions gave an average of 68.8% Treg-derived mappable alloreactive CD4+ clones, versus about 30% for controls. Naive versus memory phenotype went unassigned for roughly 80-96% of proliferating CD4+ or CD8+ clones. Fewer alloreactive sequences mapped to unstimulated CD4+ memory cells under siplizumab.

Note on this clone: As yet, its antigen is unknown.

Some 9.7 x 10^4 TCR templates were assayed per sample. Data came from immunoSEQ multiplex PCR; TCRdb stores just in-frame clones and leaves some out. Of around 100,000 clones in the sample, more than 85% were seen once. Germline lookup yields CDR1 KGHSH and CDR2 LQKENI. V was clipped by 5 bases and J by 3 bases, with 11 bases between them. The CDR3 runs to 14 residues. This clonotype was sampled from a human donor in good health. Sequencing was carried out using CD4+ T cells sorted from blood. This chain uses TRBV18 with TRBJ2-1; the D gene is possibly TRBD1 (6 bases). The CDR3 DNA reads TGTGCCAGCTCAGGACTGGACAGCTACAATGAGCAGTTCTTC. Translation gives CASSGLDSYNEQFF.